The 31 T cell receptor beta chains given below trace back to one sample, sequenced in a study of regulatory T cells in long-lasting Graves disease. Construction of TCR beta libraries relied on iRepertoire HTBI primers and on Arm-PCR targeting CDR3 regions. TCRdb reprocessed the multiplex PCR reads via MiXCR and lists one record per CDR3 protein. The top ten hold 15% to 20% of the sample, which has some 340,000 distinct CDR3 sequences, around 11% seen once. Time point given: newly diagnosed GD, antithyroid drugs for less than 3 months. The TCR library used RNA extracted from PBMCs. The sample was also reused in another study, on T cells in Graves' hyperthyroidism and ophthalmopathy.

The sequencing used peripheral blood mononuclear cells (PBMCs), collected at new diagnosis, from a patient treated with antithyroid drugs. These receptors were taken from a woman aged 18-35 years with Graves disease.

The sample holds many counts of this clonotype. The chain is built from TRBV20-1 and TRBJ2-5; TRBD2 matches at 10 bases. CDR3 length: 14 amino acids. Germline V CDR1 and CDR2: DFQATT, SNEGSKA (reference sequence). The J segment lost 4 bases and the V segment lost 6 bases, leaving 8 bases of the junction unmatched. CDR3 bases: TGCAGTGCGCCCGGGCCTAGCGGGAGAGAGACCCAGTACTTC. This sequence encodes CSAPGPSGRETQYF.

This clonotype was picked up many times. The rearrangement joins TRBV9 to TRBJ1-2, with D unclear. Looked up from germline, CDR1 is SGDLS and CDR2 is YYNGEE. The CDR3 covers 13 residues. V shed 0 bases and J shed 8 bases, with 11 bases lying between them. CDR3 protein: CASSVAGGGGYTF. The CDR3 nucleotides read TGTGCCAGCAGCGTAGCAGGAGGTGGCGGCTACACCTTC. The full variable domain, in which reference TRBV9 and TRBJ1-2 provide the parts outside the CDR3, is DSGVTQTPKHLITATGQRVTLRCSPRSGDLSVYWYQQSLDQGLQFLIQYYNGEERAKGNILERFSAQQFPDLHSELNLSSLELGDSALYFCASSVAGGGGYTFGSGTRLTVV.

This clonotype was observed many times. The V call is TRBV7-2, the J call TRBJ2-2, with D perhaps assigned TRBD1 or TRBD2 (5 bases each). The CDR3 is 13 amino acids. Trimming removed 6 bases at V and 7 bases at J, with 12 bases between. Germline V lookup: CDR1 SGHTA, CDR2 FQGNSA. The CDR3 bases are TGTGCCAGCAGAAATGTGGGGGTCGGGGAGCTGTTTTTT. It codes for CASRNVGVGELFF.

This clonotype came up many times. This rearrangement joins TRBV3-1 to TRBJ1-1; possibly TRBD1 for D (5 bases). Germline assignment: CDR1 LGHDT and CDR2 YNNKEL (reference sequence). V was shortened by 0 bases and J by 4 bases, with 12 bases between the two germline ends. The CDR3 runs to 15 residues. The DNA of the CDR3 is TGTGCCAGCAGCCAAGATCCGAGGGGCGGCACTGAAGCTTTCTTT. Encoded protein: CASSQDPRGGTEAFF.

This clonotype was detected only a few times. This sequence joins TRBV5-1 and TRBJ2-5, with TRBD2 identical over 13 bases. Per germline, CDR1 SGHRS and CDR2 YFSETQ. Unmatched junction bases numbered 4, after V lost 4 bases and J lost 1 base. The CDR3 runs 16 residues. The CDR3 bases are TGCGCCAGCAGCGGTGGGACTAGCGGGGTCCAAGAGACCCAGTACTTC. It yields the protein CASSGGTSGVQETQYF. Together with reference TRBV5-1 and TRBJ2-5, the CDR3 gives the full variable domain: KAGVTQTPRYLIKTRGQQVTLSCSPISGHRSVSWYQQTPGQGLQFLFEYFSETQRNKGNFPGRFSGRQFSNSRSEMNVSTLELGDSALYLCASSGGTSGVQETQYFGPGTRLLVL.

There are a few counts of this clonotype. V is TRBV4-3 and J is TRBJ1-4; weak D call: TRBD1 (6 bases). This CDR3 is built from 15 residues. Germline-derived CDR1 and CDR2 are LGHNA and YSLEER. Trimming removed 4 bases from V and 0 bases from J, with 9 bases in between. CDR3: CASSLEGATNEKLFF. CDR3 coding DNA: TGCGCCAGCAGCCTCGAGGGGGCAACTAATGAAAAACTGTTTTTT.

The DNA for the CDR3 is TGCAGCGTTAGGGCCCCCAACACCGGGGAGCTGTTTTTT. It encodes CSVRAPNTGELFF. The genes are TRBV29-1 and TRBJ2-2; D not certain. CDR3 length: 13 residues. Looked up from germline, CDR1 is SQVTM and CDR2 is ANQGSEA. V was shortened by 5 bases and J by 2 bases, with 9 bases between the two germline ends.

This clonotype was counted at least ten times. The chain has TRBV24-1 and TRBJ2-3; 9 positions match TRBD1. The CDR3 is made up of 16 amino acids. Looked up from germline, CDR1 is KGHDR and CDR2 is SFDVKD. Trimming took 3 bases from V and 3 from J; bases not matched to a gene: 6. The CDR3 DNA follows: TGTGCCACCAGTGATGGACCGGGACAGGGAACAGATACGCAGTATTTT. It translates to CATSDGPGQGTDTQYF.

The chain links TRBV9 to TRBJ2-1, with 10 bases aligning to TRBD2. Germline values: CDR1 SGDLS, CDR2 YYNGEE. The CDR3 length is 18 residues. V was clipped by 4 bases and J by 0 bases; unmatched bases: 10. The CDR3 nucleotides read TGTGCCAGCAGCCACTCTAGCGGGAGAGGGGGCTCCTACAATGAGCAGTTCTTC. Residues: CASSHSSGRGGSYNEQFF. The variable domain in full, with the rest retrieved from reference TRBV9 and TRBJ2-1, is DSGVTQTPKHLITATGQRVTLRCSPRSGDLSVYWYQQSLDQGLQFLIQYYNGEERAKGNILERFSAQQFPDLHSELNLSSLELGDSALYFCASSHSSGRGGSYNEQFFGPGTRLTVL.

In this sample, this clonotype turned up many times. The chain recombines TRBV7-8 with TRBJ1-1, with 7 bases matching TRBD1. Germline V gene lookup returns CDR1 SGHVS and CDR2 FQNEAQ. Unmatched junction bases numbered 3, after V lost 2 bases and J lost 3 bases. The CDR3 contains 14 residues. CDR3 residues: CASSLKDRDTEAFF. In nucleotides, the CDR3 is TGTGCCAGCAGCTTAAAAGACAGGGACACTGAAGCTTTCTTT.

In its sample, this clonotype was seen many times. This chain links TRBV6-1 with TRBJ1-1, with 7 positions matching TRBD1. Unmatched junction bases numbered 6, after V lost 8 bases and J lost 0 bases. Germline V CDR1 and CDR2: MNHNS, SASEGT. The CDR3 is 14 amino acids. Written as DNA, the CDR3 is TGTGCCAGCTCTCCGGGACAGATGAACACTGAAGCTTTCTTT. It yields the protein CASSPGQMNTEAFF.

This clonotype was found a few times. The chain has TRBV9 and TRBJ1-2; possible D gene TRBD1, 5 bases. Germline CDR1 and CDR2: SGDLS and YYNGEE. V was cut by 0 bases and J by 2 bases, with 11 bases left in between. The CDR3 is made up of 15 amino acids. The DNA for the CDR3 is TGTGCCAGCAGCGTAGGGGGGAATCTGAACTATGGCTACACCTTC. The encoded protein is CASSVGGNLNYGYTF.

The table lists this clonotype with many counts. J is TRBJ1-2 and V is TRBV28; D ambiguous. Per the germline V gene, CDR1 is MDHEN and CDR2 is SYDVKM. The CDR3 spans 13 residues. Trimming cost V 4 bases and J 9 bases, with 15 bases left between them. The CDR3 loop is CASSSPGELRYTF. In DNA, the CDR3 is TGTGCCAGCAGTTCCCCCGGCGAATTGCGCTACACCTTC.

This clonotype was detected many times. The chain is built from TRBV20-1 and TRBJ1-1, with D unclear. Germline V gives CDR1 DFQATT, CDR2 SNEGSKA (reference sequence). V gave up 0 bases and J gave up 2 bases, with 7 bases separating them. This CDR3 comprises 13 residues. The CDR3 region has the DNA TGCAGTGCTAGAGAAGACGGTAACACTGAAGCTTTCTTT. Translated: CSAREDGNTEAFF.

This clonotype was detected many times. This chain links TRBV6-1 with TRBJ1-2; D may be TRBD1 (5 bases). Deletions cut 2 bases from V and 4 bases from J, with 14 bases between. The CDR3 covers 15 residues. CDR1 and CDR2 (germline): MNHNS, SASEGT. The CDR3 reads CASSEFRGLTYGYTF. Here the CDR3 DNA reads TGTGCCAGCAGTGAATTTAGGGGCTTAACCTATGGCTACACCTTC.

Points on this clonotype: One junction end does not reproduce the germline sequence, and a read error may be involved. The CDR3 sequence: CSASRLAGGPREAQYF. DNA for the CDR3: TGCAGTGCTAGCCGACTAGCGGGAGGGCCAAGAGAGGCCCAGTACTTC. The rearrangement uses TRBV20-1 and TRBJ2-5; 14 bases match TRBD2. CDR1 and CDR2 from the germline V gene are DFQATT and SNEGSKA (reference sequence). CDR3 length: 16 amino acids.

The table lists this clonotype with many counts. The chain carries TRBV28 and TRBJ2-1, with D uncertain. The germline V gene has CDR1 MDHEN and CDR2 SYDVKM. The CDR3 is 18 residues long. The V and J ends lost 1 base and 4 bases respectively, with 20 bases between them. The CDR3 reads CASSLLGLKVNTYNEQFF. The CDR3 DNA reads TGTGCCAGCAGTTTATTGGGCCTAAAAGTCAATACTTACAATGAGCAGTTCTTC.

In DNA, the CDR3 is TGTGCCAGCAGTCACGGGGGAAAAGAGACCCAGTACTTC. Amino acid sequence: CASSHGGKETQYF. The chain carries TRBV6-1 and TRBJ2-5; the D gene is possibly TRBD2 (6 bases). The CDR3 loop spans 13 amino acids. Germline assignment: CDR1 MNHNS and CDR2 SASEGT. Trimming left V 5 bases short and J 3 bases short, with 10 bases between.

Details on this clonotype: A much larger clone is a single base away; this may be a read error. The chain recombines TRBV9 with TRBJ2-1; TRBD2 aligns across 7 bases. Germline loops: CDR1 SGDLS, CDR2 YYNGEE. Unmatched junction bases numbered 16, after V lost 3 bases and J lost 4 bases. The CDR3 consists of 18 residues. CDR3 in DNA: TGTGCCAGCAGCGCAGAGGTACCAGTGGGGGGGGGTTACAATGAGCAGTTCTTC. The encoded protein is CASSAEVPVGGGYNEQFF.

Ten or more counts support this clonotype. This chain uses TRBV28 with TRBJ1-3; D not certain. The CDR3 sequence is 14 residues long. Germline lookup yields CDR1 MDHEN and CDR2 SYDVKM. The V gene lost 7 bases and the J gene lost 0 bases, with 10 bases spanning the gap. The CDR3 DNA follows: TGTGCCAGCAATCGGGGAGGCTCTGGAAACACCATATATTTT. Residues: CASNRGGSGNTIYF.

This clonotype has a count of ten or more. The chain combines TRBV20-1 with TRBJ2-5; 8 nucleotides line up with TRBD2. With 7 bases clipped from V and 3 bases from J, the junction kept 16 bases outside the gene matches. Germline values: CDR1 DFQATT, CDR2 SNEGSKA (reference sequence). There are 16 residues in the CDR3. CDR3 loop: CSVDRVPSGGEETQYF. DNA of the CDR3: TGCAGTGTGGATCGGGTCCCCAGCGGGGGAGAAGAGACCCAGTACTTC.

This clonotype was detected many times. This CDR3 reads CASSYRISSYNEQFF. CDR3 nucleotide sequence: TGTGCCAGCAGTTACCGTATCAGCTCCTACAATGAGCAGTTCTTC. The V gene is TRBV6-2 or TRBV6-3, the J gene TRBJ2-1; unclear D gene. V dropped 2 bases and J dropped 0 bases, with 8 bases sitting between them. This CDR3 is built from 15 residues. Germline CDR1 and CDR2: MNHEY and SVGEGT.

This clonotype was detected ten times or more. The chain has TRBV13 and TRBJ2-3; D remains ambiguous. The CDR3 extends over 14 amino acids. Trimming left V 2 bases short and J 3 bases short, with 9 bases between. Germline CDR1 reads PRHDT; CDR2 reads FYEKMQ (reference sequence). CDR3 coding DNA: TGTGCCAGCAGCTTACAGGTATTAACAGATACGCAGTATTTT. Translated, it gives CASSLQVLTDTQYF. The entire variable domain, with the rest obtained from reference TRBV13 and TRBJ2-3, is as follows: AAGVIQSPRHLIKEKRETATLKCYPIPRHDTVYWYQQGPGQDPQFLISFYEKMQSDKGSIPDRFSAQQFSDYHSELNMSSLELGDSALYFCASSLQVLTDTQYFGPGTRLTVL.

This clonotype was observed a handful of times. The chain links TRBV20-1 to TRBJ2-1; no clear D. Trimming took 6 bases from V and 8 from J, leaving 8 bases between them. Per germline, CDR1 DFQATT and CDR2 SNEGSKA (reference sequence). The CDR3 has 10 residues. The CDR3 DNA follows: TGCAGTGCAAGTACGGATGAGCAGTTCTTC. As protein: CSASTDEQFF.

This clonotype occurred many times. This chain joins TRBV7-8 and TRBJ2-2, with 7 bases fitting TRBD1. The V segment lost 1 base and the J segment 4 bases; nucleotides outside the gene matches: 0. Germline V CDR1 and CDR2: SGHVS, FQNEAQ. This CDR3 comprises 14 residues. In DNA, the CDR3 is TGTGCCAGCAGCTTAGAGGGGGCCACCGGGGAGCTGTTTTTT. Its protein product is CASSLEGATGELFF.

This clonotype showed up many times. The junction and the germline gene differ at one end; a read error may be behind it. The genes are TRBV10-3 and TRBJ1-4; the D is unclear. In germline, CDR1 is ENHRY, CDR2 SYGVKD. The length of the CDR3 is 13 residues. The CDR3 loop is CAISESLNGKLFF. CDR3 nucleotides: TGTGCCATCAGTGAGTCCCTAAATGGAAAACTGTTTTTT.

The V and J genes are TRBV2 and TRBJ1-5; D uncertain. Trimming shortened V by 3 bases and J by 11 bases, and 8 bases separated the two germline ends. The CDR3 has 11 residues. Germline CDR1 and CDR2: SNHLY and FYNNEI. Here the CDR3 reads CASSERNTQHF. Written as DNA, the CDR3 is TGTGCCAGCAGTGAGAGGAACACCCAGCATTTT. Complete variable domain (other parts from reference TRBV2 and TRBJ1-5): EPEVTQTPSHQVTQMGQEVILRCVPISNHLYFYWYRQILGQKVEFLVSFYNNEISEKSEIFDDQFSVERPDGSNFTLKIRSTKLEDSAMYFCASSERNTQHFGDGTRLSIL.

The rearrangement uses TRBV18 and TRBJ2-1, with D perhaps being TRBD1 or TRBD2 (7 bases each). V was clipped by 3 bases and J by 8 bases, with 17 bases between them. The CDR3 contains 15 residues. Germline CDR1 reads KGHSH; CDR2 reads LQKENI. CDR3 region: CASSPPDREGYEQFF. The CDR3 nucleotides read TGTGCCAGCTCACCTCCTGACAGGGAGGGTTATGAGCAGTTCTTC.

On this clonotype itself: A much larger clone lies a single base off, so this may be a read error. The chain combines TRBV2 with TRBJ2-5; D tentatively reads TRBD1 or TRBD2 (6 bases each). Trimming left V 6 bases short and J 5 bases short, with 19 bases between. This CDR3 spans 15 amino acids. Germline V gives CDR1 SNHLY, CDR2 FYNNEI. The CDR3 DNA follows: TGTGCCAGCAGCAGAGTGTCAGGGGCGGGGGAGACCCAGTACTTC. It translates to CASSRVSGAGETQYF.

This clonotype was counted ten times or more. An end of the junction does not agree with germline; a read error may underlie this. The CDR3 nucleotides read TGCGCCAGCAGTGACACAGGGAACACTGAAGCTTTCTTT. Protein product: CASSDTGNTEAFF. This chain uses TRBV6-2 or TRBV6-3 with TRBJ1-1; TRBD1 is a possible D gene (5 bases). CDR1 and CDR2 from the germline V gene are MNHEY and SVGEGT. The CDR3 is 13 amino acids.

The CDR3 nucleotides are TGTGCCAGCAGCGTAGGAGAGGGAATACAAGCTTTCTTT. Translating gives CASSVGEGIQAFF. The J gene is TRBJ1-1, the V gene TRBV9; D remains ambiguous. The V and J ends lost 0 bases and 9 bases respectively, with 12 bases between them. Looked up from germline, CDR1 is SGDLS and CDR2 is YYNGEE. CDR3 length: 13 amino acids.